These 30 T cell receptor beta chains originate from one sample sequenced in a study of beta chain features in type 1 diabetes. Isolated RNA was reverse transcribed in full, so expressed TCRB transcripts were sequenced. Assay: immunoSEQ multiplex PCR; the TCRdb copy retains only in-frame clones and omits some. The table lists 200,000 to 250,000 clones, over 7.5% of them singletons, with approximately 0.03% in the top ten. Specimen: naive CD4+ T cells from blood. These receptors came from a woman between 18 and 29 years old in good health.

The sample holds many counts of this clone. The rearrangement uses TRBV11-2 and TRBJ2-5, with 7 bases lining up with TRBD1. The CDR3 is 11 amino acids. Germline loops: CDR1 SGHAT, CDR2 FQNNGV. V was pared by 5 bases and J by 12 bases, with 6 bases of the junction left unmatched. The CDR3 DNA is TGTGCCAGCAGCCCAGGGGGAGTTAAGTACTTC. Amino acids: CASSPGGVKYF.

The genes are TRBV4-1 and TRBJ1-5, with D unresolved. This CDR3 has 15 amino acids. V was trimmed by 0 bases and J by 7 bases, leaving 13 bases between them. Germline V gene lookup returns CDR1 MGHRA and CDR2 YSYEKL. The CDR3 loop reads CASSQDSPPGQPQHF. The CDR3 coding sequence is TGCGCCAGCAGCCAAGATAGCCCACCGGGGCAGCCCCAGCATTTT.

A note on this clone: Other DNA sequences from this sample encode an identical CDR3 as well. The rearrangement joins TRBV19 to TRBJ2-3; TRBD1 matches 8 bases. CDR1 LNHDA and CDR2 SQIVND come from the germline V gene (reference sequence). This CDR3 is 15 amino acids long. With V trimmed by 3 bases and J by 0 bases, 2 bases remained unmatched. The CDR3 nucleotides are TGTGCCAGTAGTATTGGGACAGGAAGCACAGATACGCAGTATTTT. It specifies CASSIGTGSTDTQYF.

This clone was found a few times. The rearrangement uses TRBV10-3 and TRBJ2-7, with D perhaps TRBD1 (6 bases). V lost 1 base to trimming and J lost 1 base, with 14 bases between them. This CDR3 region has 16 residues. Germline V gives CDR1 ENHRY, CDR2 SYGVKD. The CDR3 DNA reads as TGTGCCATCAGTGAGTACATACAGGGCCTTTCCTACGAGCAGTACTTC. Translation gives CAISEYIQGLSYEQYF.

This clone was counted ten times or more. The rearrangement joins TRBV30 to TRBJ1-1, with D unresolved. Germline CDR1 and CDR2: GTSNPN and SVGIG (reference sequence). V was pared by 4 bases and J by 2 bases, with 8 bases between. This CDR3 region has 12 residues. The CDR3 region is CAWNRGNTEAFF. CDR3 nucleotides: TGTGCCTGGAACCGGGGAAACACTGAAGCTTTCTTT.

This clone appeared a few times. This chain uses TRBV5-4 with TRBJ1-2, with D possibly being TRBD1 (6 bases). V was clipped by 4 bases and J by 8 bases, with 18 bases between them. The germline V gene encodes CDR1 SGHNT and CDR2 YYREEE (reference sequence). The CDR3 consists of 14 residues. CDR3 sequence (DNA): TGTGCCAGCAGCCCGGAACAGGGATCTCGGGGCTACACCTTC. The encoded protein is CASSPEQGSRGYTF.

This clone has a count of ten or more. V and J are TRBV5-1 and TRBJ2-5; a weak D match, TRBD1 (5 bases). The CDR3 has 12 amino acids. CDR1 is SGHRS, CDR2 YFSETQ, per germline. V shed 4 bases and J shed 2 bases, with 6 bases lying between them. As DNA, the CDR3 is TGCGCCAGCAGCCGACAGCAAGAGACCCAGTACTTC. As protein: CASSRQQETQYF.

J is TRBJ2-3 and V is TRBV9, with D possibly matching TRBD1 (6 bases). The CDR3 loop spans 14 amino acids. The germline V gene has CDR1 SGDLS and CDR2 YYNGEE. Deletions cut 4 bases from V and 5 bases from J, with 14 bases between. CDR3 region: CASSIQGQQDTQYF. The CDR3 DNA sequence: TGTGCCAGCAGCATTCAAGGACAGCAAGATACGCAGTATTTT.

The rearrangement links TRBV5-4 to TRBJ1-3; 7 positions match TRBD1. This CDR3 spans 14 amino acids. Germline V gene lookup returns CDR1 SGHNT and CDR2 YYREEE (reference sequence). V was pared by 1 base and J by 2 bases, with 0 bases of the junction left unmatched. CDR3 amino acids: CASSLQGAGNTIYF. The CDR3 DNA is TGTGCCAGCAGCTTGCAGGGGGCTGGAAACACCATATATTTT.

This clone showed up just a few times. The chain recombines TRBV18 with TRBJ2-7; 8 bases are shared with TRBD1. V dropped 6 bases and J dropped 3; count of bases not matched to a gene: 13. The CDR3 has 16 amino acids. Germline CDR1 is KGHSH and CDR2 is LQKENI. CDR3 sequence: CASSLGQGDPRYEQYF. The DNA of the CDR3 is TGTGCCAGCTCGCTCGGACAGGGCGACCCCCGCTACGAGCAGTACTTC. Based on the CDR3 plus reference TRBV18 and TRBJ2-7, the full variable domain is NAGVMQNPRHLVRRRGQEARLRCSPMKGHSHVYWYRQLPEEGLKFMVYLQKENIIDESGMPKERFSAEFPKEGPSILRIQQVVRGDSAAYFCASSLGQGDPRYEQYFGPGTRLTVT.

This clone was counted between two and nine times. The rearrangement joins TRBV2 to TRBJ2-7; 8 bases line up with TRBD1. V dropped 4 bases and J dropped 3; count of bases not matched to a gene: 5. This CDR3 comprises 14 residues. Per germline, CDR1 SNHLY and CDR2 FYNNEI. CDR3 in amino acids: CASSAQGANYEQYF. The CDR3, as DNA: TGTGCCAGCAGTGCCCAGGGGGCAAACTACGAGCAGTACTTC.

The rearrangement joins TRBV11-2 to TRBJ2-1; D unclear. From germline, CDR1 is SGHAT and CDR2 FQNNGV. The germline V and J ends were trimmed by 2 bases and 0 bases, with 8 bases remaining between them. This CDR3 comprises 15 residues. The CDR3 protein is CASSLPGYSYNEQFF. The CDR3 bases are TGTGCCAGCAGCTTACCCGGGTACTCCTACAATGAGCAGTTCTTC.

This clone was observed a few times. This chain connects TRBV30 to TRBJ2-7; a weak D match, TRBD2 (6 bases). The CDR3 extends over 14 amino acids. Trimming left V 0 bases short and J 2 bases short, with 11 bases between. CDR1 is GTSNPN, CDR2 SVGIG, per germline (reference sequence). The CDR3 loop is CAWSVAGIPYEQYF. In DNA, the CDR3 is TGTGCCTGGAGTGTGGCGGGAATTCCCTACGAGCAGTACTTC.

This clone was found a few times. V is TRBV5-6 and J is TRBJ1-2, with TRBD1 matching 9 bases. J was trimmed by 7 bases and V by 2 bases; bases with no gene match: 3. This CDR3 has 13 amino acids. The germline CDR1 and CDR2 sequences are SGHDT and YYEEEE. CDR3 protein: CASSLNRGPGYTF. The CDR3 DNA reads TGTGCCAGCAGCTTAAACAGGGGGCCTGGCTACACCTTC.

The chain recombines TRBV6-4 with TRBJ1-2; tentatively, D is TRBD1 (6 bases). Trimming left V 5 bases short and J 2 bases short, with 9 bases between. CDR1 is MRHNA and CDR2 is SNTAGT in the germline V gene. This CDR3 is built from 13 residues. For the CDR3, the DNA is TGTGCCAGCAGTCGAACAGGGAACTATGGCTACACCTTC. Translating it yields CASSRTGNYGYTF.

The chain links TRBV4-2 to TRBJ2-6, with D possibly being TRBD1 (5 bases). The germline gives CDR1 LGHNA, CDR2 YNFKEQ. This CDR3 spans 17 amino acids. Trimming stripped 2 bases from V and 1 base from J, with 12 bases between. The CDR3 nucleotides are TGTGCCAGCAGCCAACGATCAAGGACATCTGGGGCCAACGTCCTGACTTTC. It codes for CASSQRSRTSGANVLTF.

This clone was seen once. The rearrangement joins TRBV4-1 to TRBJ2-1; 7 bases fit TRBD2. V gave up 0 bases and J gave up 4 bases; unmatched junction bases: 3. CDR3 size: 15 residues. CDR1 is MGHRA and CDR2 is YSYEKL in the germline V gene. CDR3 residues: CASSQDWTSYNEQFF. Written as DNA, the CDR3 is TGCGCCAGCAGCCAAGATTGGACTAGTTACAATGAGCAGTTCTTC.

This clone turned up a few times. This chain joins TRBV5-1 and TRBJ2-7; 11 bases are a match to TRBD1. Germline trimming cut 4 bases from V and 6 bases from J; bases unmatched to any gene: 9. There are 15 residues in the CDR3. Germline lookup yields CDR1 SGHRS and CDR2 YFSETQ. The CDR3 reads CASSQSGQGAAEQYF. The CDR3 DNA reads TGCGCCAGCAGCCAGAGTGGACAGGGGGCGGCCGAGCAGTACTTC.

This clone was picked up one time. This chain joins TRBV5-4 and TRBJ2-5; 8 bases map to TRBD2. This CDR3 is 14 amino acids long. Germline trimming cut 5 bases from V and 5 bases from J; bases unmatched to any gene: 8. Per the germline V gene, CDR1 is SGHNT and CDR2 is YYREEE (reference sequence). DNA for the CDR3: TGTGCCAGCAGTACCTCGGGGGGGCGGGAGACCCAGTACTTC. It specifies CASSTSGGRETQYF. Using reference TRBV5-4 and TRBJ2-5 for the parts outside the CDR3, the full variable domain is ETGVTQSPTHLIKTRGQQVTLRCSSQSGHNTVSWYQQALGQGPQFIFQYYREEENGRGNFPPRFSGLQFPNYSSELNVNALELDDSALYLCASSTSGGRETQYFGPGTRLLVL.

The genes are TRBV7-7 and TRBJ1-1, with D unresolved. V lost 5 bases to trimming and J lost 0 bases, with 10 bases between them. CDR1 SSHAT and CDR2 FNYEAQ come from the germline V gene (reference sequence). The CDR3 is 14 residues long. Here the CDR3 DNA reads TGTGCCAGCAGCCCTCGGCAGGTGAACACTGAAGCTTTCTTT. It encodes CASSPRQVNTEAFF.

This clone was detected only a few times. J is TRBJ2-1 and V is TRBV2, with TRBD2 matching over 10 bases. This CDR3 spans 15 amino acids. Germline V gene data show CDR1 as SNHLY and CDR2 as FYNNEI. V shed 1 base and J 9 bases; nucleotides not matched to a gene: 6. The CDR3 bases are TGTGCCAGCAGTGAAGTGCTAGCGGGAGTGGGTGAGCAGTTCTTC. It specifies CASSEVLAGVGEQFF.

This clone was seen a few times. The J gene is TRBJ1-4, the V gene TRBV30; D might be TRBD1 (5 bases). From germline, CDR1 is GTSNPN and CDR2 SVGIG (reference sequence). Trimming shortened V by 3 bases and J by 7 bases, and 9 bases separated the two germline ends. This CDR3 is built from 12 residues. The chain's CDR3 is CAWSQGGEKLFF. CDR3 nucleotides: TGTGCCTGGAGCCAGGGAGGTGAAAAACTGTTTTTT.

In its sample, this clone was seen a few times. V and J are TRBV9 and TRBJ2-2; D unresolved. There are 13 residues in the CDR3. V lost 0 bases and J lost 5, with 5 bases in between. CDR1 is SGDLS and CDR2 is YYNGEE in the germline V gene. Here the CDR3 reads CASSVVVTGELFF. The CDR3 DNA is TGTGCCAGCAGCGTAGTTGTAACCGGGGAGCTGTTTTTT.

This chain connects TRBV29-1 to TRBJ1-1, with D perhaps matching TRBD1 (5 bases). Germline values: CDR1 SQVTM, CDR2 ANQGSEA. The V end lost 8 bases, the J end lost 6 bases, and 19 bases lay between the germline ends. The CDR3 totals 13 residues. Here the CDR3 DNA reads TGCAGCTCTATACGGGGGTCTTTATCTGAAGCTTTCTTT. It is translated as CSSIRGSLSEAFF.

The chain joins TRBV5-1 to TRBJ1-6, with 7 bases aligning to TRBD1. The germline V gene encodes CDR1 SGHRS and CDR2 YFSETQ. With 0 bases clipped from V and 10 bases from J, the junction kept 10 bases outside the gene matches. CDR3 length: 16 residues. DNA for the CDR3: TGCGCCAGCAGCTTGGCCAAGGGACAGAGTGGGTCACCCCTCCACTTT. This encodes CASSLAKGQSGSPLHF. Using reference TRBV5-1 and TRBJ1-6 for the parts outside the CDR3, the full variable domain is KAGVTQTPRYLIKTRGQQVTLSCSPISGHRSVSWYQQTPGQGLQFLFEYFSETQRNKGNFPGRFSGRQFSNSRSEMNVSTLELGDSALYLCASSLAKGQSGSPLHFGNGTRLTVT.

On this clone itself: This sample includes further DNA sequences coding for the same CDR3. The V gene is TRBV6-5, the J gene TRBJ2-2; 10 nucleotides match TRBD1. Trimming removed 5 bases from V and 4 bases from J; junction bases left unmatched: 1. The CDR3 length is 14 residues. Germline V gives CDR1 MNHEY, CDR2 SVGAGI. CDR3 DNA sequence: TGTGCCAGCAGTGGACAGGGGGGCACCGGGGAGCTGTTTTTT. This codes for CASSGQGGTGELFF.

The CDR3 DNA is TGTGCCAGTAGTATTCGGACTAGCGGGGGGAATGAGCAGTTCTTC. Protein sequence: CASSIRTSGGNEQFF. V usage is TRBV19 and J usage is TRBJ2-1; TRBD2 aligns across 14 bases. CDR1 is LNHDA and CDR2 is SQIVND in the germline V gene (reference sequence). J lost 7 bases, V lost 3 bases, and 2 bases had no gene match. The CDR3 extends over 15 amino acids.

The chain employs TRBV6-6 and TRBJ2-6; a weak D match, TRBD1 (5 bases). Trimming removed 7 bases at V and 2 bases at J, with 12 bases between. Germline CDR1 is MNHNY and CDR2 is SVGAGI (reference sequence). The CDR3 runs to 15 residues. The DNA for the CDR3 is TGTGCCAGCAAGACAGATCACGCTGGGGCCAACGTCCTGACTTTC. As protein: CASKTDHAGANVLTF.

In its sample, this clone was seen many times. The J gene is TRBJ2-7, the V gene TRBV30, with 9 nucleotides matching TRBD1. Trimming removed 3 bases from V and 3 bases from J; junction bases left unmatched: 3. CDR1 GTSNPN and CDR2 SVGIG come from the germline V gene (reference sequence). The CDR3 loop spans 13 amino acids. CDR3 nucleotide sequence: TGTGCCTGGAGCCGGGACAGGGACTACGAGCAGTACTTC. This codes for CAWSRDRDYEQYF.

This chain joins TRBV6-5 and TRBJ1-1; 10 bases align to TRBD1. J gave up 1 base and V 6 bases, and 5 bases lay outside the gene matches. This CDR3 region has 15 residues. Germline assignment: CDR1 MNHEY and CDR2 SVGAGI. CDR3 in amino acids: CASRRQGARNTEAFF. The CDR3 DNA reads as TGTGCCAGCAGAAGACAGGGGGCGAGGAACACTGAAGCTTTCTTT.